This T cell receptor (beta chain) was identified in a study of blood T cell repertoires in COVID-19. For the study at large: PBMCs, B-cell-depleted T cells, or T cells provided the cDNA or gDNA that made up the material.

Measured with immunoSEQ multiplex PCR; TCRdb has only the in-frame clones, and not every one. The table lists 300,000 to 350,000 clones, 90% of them singletons. CDR3 length: 14 residues. CDR1 is SEHNR and CDR2 is FQNEAQ in the germline V gene (reference sequence). The V and J ends lost 4 bases and 4 bases, in that order; junction bases with no gene match: 3. The chain is built from TRBV7-9 and TRBJ2-1, with 8 bases lining up with TRBD2. This sequence originates from a woman between 18 and 29 years old with acute COVID-19. The sample comprised PBMCs or T cells enriched from blood (not recorded which). The CDR3 DNA reads as TGTGCCAGCAGCTGGACTAGCAGTTACAATGAGCAGTTCTTC. It is translated as CASSWTSSYNEQFF.